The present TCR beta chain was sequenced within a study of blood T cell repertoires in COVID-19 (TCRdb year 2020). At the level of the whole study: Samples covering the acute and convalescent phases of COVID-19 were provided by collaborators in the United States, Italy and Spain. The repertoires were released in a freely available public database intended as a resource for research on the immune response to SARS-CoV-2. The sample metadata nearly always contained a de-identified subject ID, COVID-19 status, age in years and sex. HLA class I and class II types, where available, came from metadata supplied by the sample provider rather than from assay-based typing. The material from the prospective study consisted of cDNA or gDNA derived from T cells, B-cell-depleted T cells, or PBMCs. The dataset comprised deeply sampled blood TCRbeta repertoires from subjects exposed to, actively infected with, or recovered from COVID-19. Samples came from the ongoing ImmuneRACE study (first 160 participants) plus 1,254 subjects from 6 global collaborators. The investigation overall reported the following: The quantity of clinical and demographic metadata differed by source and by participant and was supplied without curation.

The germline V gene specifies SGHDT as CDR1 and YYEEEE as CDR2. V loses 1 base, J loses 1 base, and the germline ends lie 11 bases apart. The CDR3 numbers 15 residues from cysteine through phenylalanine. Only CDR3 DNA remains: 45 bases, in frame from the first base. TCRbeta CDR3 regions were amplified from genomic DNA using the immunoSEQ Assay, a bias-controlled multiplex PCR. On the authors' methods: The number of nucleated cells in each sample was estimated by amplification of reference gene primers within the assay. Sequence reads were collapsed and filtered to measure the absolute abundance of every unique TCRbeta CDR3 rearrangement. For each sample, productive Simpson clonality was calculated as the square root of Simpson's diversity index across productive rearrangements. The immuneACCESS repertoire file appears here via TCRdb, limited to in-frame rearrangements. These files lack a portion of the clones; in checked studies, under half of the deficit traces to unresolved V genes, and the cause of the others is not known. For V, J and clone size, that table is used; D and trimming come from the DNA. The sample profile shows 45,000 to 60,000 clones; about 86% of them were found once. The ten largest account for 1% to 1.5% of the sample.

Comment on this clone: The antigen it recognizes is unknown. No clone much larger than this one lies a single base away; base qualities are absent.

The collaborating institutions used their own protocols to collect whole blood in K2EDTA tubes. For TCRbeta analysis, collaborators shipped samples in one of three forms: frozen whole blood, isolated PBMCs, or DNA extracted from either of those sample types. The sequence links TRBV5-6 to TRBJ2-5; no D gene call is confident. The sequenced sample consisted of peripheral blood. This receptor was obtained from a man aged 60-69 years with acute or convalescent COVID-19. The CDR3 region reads CASSLNRHLQETQYF. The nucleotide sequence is TGTGCCAGCAGCTTGAACAGACATCTCCAAGAGACCCAGTACTTC.